The clone carrying this TCR beta chain was seen only a few times. The germline gives CDR1 SGHTA, CDR2 FQGTGA. The CDR3 length is 15 residues. The J segment lost 1 base and the V segment lost 2 bases, leaving 3 bases of the junction unmatched. Study processing details: Estimation of nucleated cell counts relied on the amplification of reference gene primers. The data were produced by immunoSEQ multiplex PCR, yet TCRdb's version contains in-frame clones alone and is incomplete. The D gene and trimming were derived from the DNA, and the V and J assignments and clone size from that table. The table has some 130,000 clones, about four fifths seen once. These data originate in a study of blood T cell repertoires in COVID-19.

The TCR originated in a woman in her twenties or thirties who had recovered from COVID-19. This sequence joins TRBV7-3 and TRBJ1-1; 8 bases match TRBD1. Specimen: peripheral blood. The CDR3 loop reads CASSLGDRRNTEAFF. DNA of the CDR3: TGTGCCAGCAGCTTAGGGGACAGGAGGAACACTGAAGCTTTCTTT.